This paragraph reports one TCR beta chain. This entry is derived from a study of blood T cell repertoires in COVID-19. Overall study context: The United States, Italy and Spain were the sources of the acute and convalescent COVID-19 samples. PBMCs, B-cell-depleted T cells, or T cells were the source of the cDNA or gDNA that made up the material.

In the source study's methods: From reference gene primer amplification, estimates of nucleated cell counts were derived. Here immunoSEQ multiplex PCR was the method, and the copy in TCRdb shows in-frame clones only, minus some. Clone size and V and J calls were adopted from that table, with D and trimming inferred from the DNA. Of tens of thousands of clones listed, more than 75% are singletons. This sequence originates from a woman between 65 and 79 years old with acute or convalescent COVID-19. Sequenced sample: peripheral blood.

Written as DNA, the CDR3 is TGTGCCAGCAGCCGTCAGGGGGGTGAAGCTTTCTTT. Residues: CASSRQGGEAFF. This chain uses TRBV3-1 (or the pseudogene TRBV3-2) with TRBJ1-1, with 7 bases fitting TRBD1. This CDR3 contains 12 residues. Germline assignment: CDR1 LGHDT and CDR2 YNNKEL (reference sequence). J gave up 7 bases and V 4 bases, and 3 bases lay outside the gene matches.